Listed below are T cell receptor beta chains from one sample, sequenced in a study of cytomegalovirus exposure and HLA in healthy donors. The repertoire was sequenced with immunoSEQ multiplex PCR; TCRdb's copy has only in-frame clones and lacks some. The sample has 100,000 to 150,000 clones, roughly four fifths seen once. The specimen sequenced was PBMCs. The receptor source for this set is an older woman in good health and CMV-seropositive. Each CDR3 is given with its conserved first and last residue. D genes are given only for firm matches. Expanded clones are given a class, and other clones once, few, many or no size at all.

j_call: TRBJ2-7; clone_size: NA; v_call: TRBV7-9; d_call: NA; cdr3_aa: CASSSVALAPGEQYF; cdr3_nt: TGTGCCAGCAGCTCGGTGGCACTAGCCCCAGGCGAGCAGTACTTC
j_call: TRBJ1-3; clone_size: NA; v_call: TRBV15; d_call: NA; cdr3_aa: CATSRVGTASGNTIYF; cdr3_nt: TGTGCCACCAGCAGAGTTGGGACTGCCTCTGGAAACACCATATATTTT
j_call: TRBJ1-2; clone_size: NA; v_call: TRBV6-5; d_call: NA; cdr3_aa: CASSKGGVGYTF; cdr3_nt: TGTGCCAGCAGTAAGGGAGGGGTGGGCTACACCTTC
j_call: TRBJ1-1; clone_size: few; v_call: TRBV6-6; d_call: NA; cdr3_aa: CASSYPEYRTEAFF; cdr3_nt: TGTGCCAGCAGTTACCCCGAGTATCGGACTGAAGCTTTCTTT
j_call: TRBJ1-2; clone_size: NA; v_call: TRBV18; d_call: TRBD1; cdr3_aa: CASSPSDRGGGNYGYTF; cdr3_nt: TGTGCCAGCTCACCGTCTGACAGGGGCGGGGGAAACTATGGCTACACCTTC
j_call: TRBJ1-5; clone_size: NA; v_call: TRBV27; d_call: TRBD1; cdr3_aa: CASSYGTGDYQPQHF; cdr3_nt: TGTGCCAGCAGTTATGGGACAGGGGATTATCAGCCCCAGCATTTT
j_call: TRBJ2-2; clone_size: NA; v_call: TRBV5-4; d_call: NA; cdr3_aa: CASSPGAGNTGELFF; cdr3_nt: TGTGCCAGCAGCCCCGGCGCAGGGAATACCGGGGAGCTGTTTTTT
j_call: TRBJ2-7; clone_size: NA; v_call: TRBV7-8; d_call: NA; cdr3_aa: CASSSPDTYEQYF; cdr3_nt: TGTGCCAGCAGCTCCCCCGATACCTACGAGCAGTACTTC
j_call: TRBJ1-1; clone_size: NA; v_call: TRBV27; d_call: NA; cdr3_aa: CASSFLAGNTEAFF; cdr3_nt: TGTGCCAGCAGTTTCCTTGCAGGGAACACTGAAGCTTTCTTT
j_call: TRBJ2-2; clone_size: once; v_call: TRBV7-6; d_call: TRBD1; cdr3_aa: CASSSVWTGVFGELFF; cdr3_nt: TGTGCCAGCAGCTCCGTCTGGACAGGGGTATTCGGGGAGCTGTTTTTT
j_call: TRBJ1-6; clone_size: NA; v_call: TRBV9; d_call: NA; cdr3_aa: CASSAGGLYNSPLHF; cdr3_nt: TGTGCCAGCAGCGCGGGGGGTCTCTATAATTCACCCCTCCACTTT
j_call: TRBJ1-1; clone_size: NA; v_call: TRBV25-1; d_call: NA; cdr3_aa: CASSKGVATEAFF; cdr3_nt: TGTGCCAGCAGTAAGGGGGTAGCGACTGAAGCTTTCTTT
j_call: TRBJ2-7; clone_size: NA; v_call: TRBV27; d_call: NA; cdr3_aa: CASSLSGYEQYF; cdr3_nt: TGTGCCAGCAGTTTGTCAGGCTACGAGCAGTACTTC
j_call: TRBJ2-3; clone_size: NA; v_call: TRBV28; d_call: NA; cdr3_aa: CASIQGSNKITDTQYF; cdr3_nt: TGTGCCAGCATTCAGGGATCAAACAAAATCACAGATACGCAGTATTTT
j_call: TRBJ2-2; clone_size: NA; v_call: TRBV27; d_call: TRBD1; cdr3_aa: CASSPLDRFRNTGELFF; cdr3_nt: TGTGCCAGCAGTCCCCTGGACAGGTTTCGGAACACCGGGGAGCTGTTTTTT
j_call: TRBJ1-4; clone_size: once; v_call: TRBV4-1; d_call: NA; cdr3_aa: CASSLTTPPGGEKLFF; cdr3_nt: TGCGCCAGCAGCCTAACAACACCTCCTGGAGGTGAAAAACTGTTTTTT
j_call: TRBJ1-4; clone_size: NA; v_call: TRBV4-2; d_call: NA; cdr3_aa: CASSPTSQGVEKLFF; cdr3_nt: TGTGCCAGCAGCCCCACGTCACAGGGTGTCGAAAAACTGTTTTTT
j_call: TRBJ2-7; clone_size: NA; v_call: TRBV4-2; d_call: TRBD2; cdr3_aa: CASSQADAGGPAYEQYF; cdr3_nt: TGTGCCAGCAGCCAAGCGGATGCGGGAGGGCCCGCCTACGAGCAGTACTTC
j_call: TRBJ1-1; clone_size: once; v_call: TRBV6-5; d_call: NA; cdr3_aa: CASSYSRGRTEAFF; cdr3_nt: TGTGCCAGCAGTTACTCAAGGGGTCGAACTGAAGCTTTCTTT
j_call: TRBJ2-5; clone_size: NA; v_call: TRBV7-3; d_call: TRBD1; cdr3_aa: CASSEGTGWGETQYF; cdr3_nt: TGTGCCAGCAGCGAGGGGACAGGGTGGGGAGAGACCCAGTACTTC
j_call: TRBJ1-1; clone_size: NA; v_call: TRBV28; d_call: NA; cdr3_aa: CASSLWDKNTEAFF; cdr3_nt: TGTGCCAGCAGTTTATGGGACAAGAACACTGAAGCTTTCTTT
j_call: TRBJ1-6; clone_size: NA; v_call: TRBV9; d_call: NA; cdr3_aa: CASSVAFNSPLHF; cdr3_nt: TGTGCCAGCAGCGTAGCGTTTAATTCACCCCTCCACTTT
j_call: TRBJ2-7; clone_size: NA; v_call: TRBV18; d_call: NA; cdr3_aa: CASSPGAAVYEQYF; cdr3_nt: TGTGCCAGCTCACCGGGGGCCGCGGTGTACGAGCAGTACTTC
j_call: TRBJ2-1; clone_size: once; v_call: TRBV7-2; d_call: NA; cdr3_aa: CASSSLFLVIF; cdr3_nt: TGTGCCAGCAGCTCCCTATTCCTCGTCATCTTC
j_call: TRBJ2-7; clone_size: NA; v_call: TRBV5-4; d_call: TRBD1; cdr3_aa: CASSHIDQGAIEQYF; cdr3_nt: TGTGCCAGCAGTCACATCGACCAGGGGGCGATCGAGCAGTACTTC
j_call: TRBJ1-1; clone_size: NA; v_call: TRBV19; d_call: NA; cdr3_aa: CASSRRTEFVTNTEAFF; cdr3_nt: TGTGCCAGTAGTAGGCGCACAGAATTTGTCACGAACACTGAAGCTTTCTTT
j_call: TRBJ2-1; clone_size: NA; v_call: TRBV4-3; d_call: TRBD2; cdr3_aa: CASSQVGLAGGNEQFF; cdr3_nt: TGCGCCAGCAGCCAAGTGGGACTAGCGGGAGGAAATGAGCAGTTCTTC
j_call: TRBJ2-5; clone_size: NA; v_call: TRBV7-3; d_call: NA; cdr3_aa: CASSPSGSVGETQYF; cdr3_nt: TGTGCCAGCAGCCCGAGCGGGTCGGTTGGAGAGACCCAGTACTTC
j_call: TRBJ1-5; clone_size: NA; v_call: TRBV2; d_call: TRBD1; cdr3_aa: CASTDRGAYQPQHF; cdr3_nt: TGTGCCAGCACCGACAGGGGCGCGTATCAGCCCCAGCATTTT
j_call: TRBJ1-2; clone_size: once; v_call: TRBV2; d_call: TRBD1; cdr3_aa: CASTPDRDNGYTF; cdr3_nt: TGTGCCAGCACCCCCGACAGGGATAATGGCTACACCTTC
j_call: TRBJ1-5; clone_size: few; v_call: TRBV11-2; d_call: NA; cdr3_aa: CASSTGLSNQPQHF; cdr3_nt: TGTGCCAGCAGCACAGGGTTAAGCAATCAGCCCCAGCATTTT
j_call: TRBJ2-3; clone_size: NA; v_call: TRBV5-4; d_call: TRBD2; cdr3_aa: CASRSQRGGQDTQYF; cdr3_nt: TGTGCCAGCAGATCTCAGCGGGGGGGTCAAGATACGCAGTATTTT
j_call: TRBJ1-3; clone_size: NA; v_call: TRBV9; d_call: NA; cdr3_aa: CASSVESAISGNTIYF; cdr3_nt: TGTGCCAGCAGCGTAGAGTCAGCGATCTCTGGAAACACCATATATTTT
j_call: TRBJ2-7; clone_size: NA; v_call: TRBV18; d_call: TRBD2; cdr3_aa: CASSPRQGLAGTLISFEQYF; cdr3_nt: TGTGCCAGCTCACCCCGACAGGGACTAGCGGGTACCTTGATTAGTTTCGAGCAGTACTTC
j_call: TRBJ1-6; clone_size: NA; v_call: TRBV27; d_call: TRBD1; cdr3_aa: CASSSLGTGVSPLHF; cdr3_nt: TGTGCCAGCAGTTCCCTGGGGACAGGGGTTTCACCCCTCCACTTT
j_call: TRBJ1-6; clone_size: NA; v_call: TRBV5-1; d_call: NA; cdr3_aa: CASSSSPQGSNSPLHF; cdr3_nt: TGCGCCAGCAGCTCCTCCCCCCAGGGAAGTAATTCACCCCTCCACTTT
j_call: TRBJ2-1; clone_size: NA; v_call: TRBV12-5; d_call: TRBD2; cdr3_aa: CASGLRLAGIGGHNEQFF; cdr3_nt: TGTGCTAGTGGTTTGCGACTAGCGGGAATTGGAGGTCATAATGAGCAGTTCTTC
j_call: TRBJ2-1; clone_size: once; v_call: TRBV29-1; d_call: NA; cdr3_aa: CSVEDDLDLSYNEQFF; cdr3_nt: TGCAGCGTTGAAGATGACTTGGATCTCTCCTACAATGAGCAGTTCTTC
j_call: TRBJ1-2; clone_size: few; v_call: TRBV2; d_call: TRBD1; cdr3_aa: CASSGAGGSYGYTF; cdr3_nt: TGTGCCAGCAGTGGTGCAGGGGGCAGCTATGGCTACACCTTC
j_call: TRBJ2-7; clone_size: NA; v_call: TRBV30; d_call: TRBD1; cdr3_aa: CAWSEQGPVDEQYF; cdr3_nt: TGTGCCTGGAGTGAACAGGGGCCCGTCGACGAGCAGTACTTC
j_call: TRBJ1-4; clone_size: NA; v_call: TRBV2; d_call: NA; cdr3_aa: CASTGEGEKLFF; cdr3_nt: TGTGCCAGCACGGGGGAGGGTGAAAAACTGTTTTTT
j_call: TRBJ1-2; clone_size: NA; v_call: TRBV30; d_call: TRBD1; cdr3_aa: CAWSQGQGARYTF; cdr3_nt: TGTGCCTGGAGTCAAGGACAGGGGGCAAGGTACACCTTC
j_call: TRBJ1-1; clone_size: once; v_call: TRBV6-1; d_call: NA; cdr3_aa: CASRQTALNTEAFF; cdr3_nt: TGTGCCAGCAGACAGACGGCTTTGAACACTGAAGCTTTCTTT
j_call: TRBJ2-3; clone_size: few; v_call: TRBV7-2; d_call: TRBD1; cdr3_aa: CASSPAPGQGRSTQYF; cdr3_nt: TGTGCCAGCAGCCCAGCACCGGGACAGGGGAGGAGTACGCAGTATTTT
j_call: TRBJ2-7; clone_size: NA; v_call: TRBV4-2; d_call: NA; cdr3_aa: CASSQEIADSYEQYF; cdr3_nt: TGTGCCAGCAGCCAAGAGATAGCGGACTCCTACGAGCAGTACTTC